This T cell receptor beta chain was observed in a study of a mutant IDH1 vaccine in newly diagnosed glioma. Overall study context: Most had both radiotherapy and temozolomide beforehand; others had only one.

The CDR3 extends over 17 amino acids. Germline V lookup: CDR1 SGHTA, CDR2 FQGNSA. The V gene end was trimmed by 5 bases and the J gene end by 2 bases; junction bases not matched to a gene: 13. Study-wide results and caveats: Whatever changes occurred in top peripheral T cell clonotypes seemed unrelated to pseudoprogression.

About this clone: Antigen unknown.

Here immunoSEQ multiplex PCR was the method, and the copy in TCRdb shows in-frame clones only, minus some. The data contain approximately 61,000 clones, around 80% of them singletons. Noted time point: week 5, during vaccination. Vaccinated patients received 300 ug of mutant IDH1 20-mer peptide per dose, with topical imiquimod. This TCR was recovered from a woman aged 45 to 65 with glioma. The V and J genes are TRBV7-2 and TRBJ2-5; TRBD2 matches 8 bases. The specimen was PBMCs, collected from a glioma patient whose treatment included an IDH1 peptide vaccine. The CDR3 region is CASSPALGGGWQETQYF. The DNA of the CDR3 is TGTGCCAGCAGCCCCGCCCTCGGGGGGGGCTGGCAAGAGACCCAGTACTTC.